A selection of T cell receptor beta chains follows, all from one sample in a study of regulatory T cells in long-lasting Graves disease. Using its own MiXCR run on the multiplex PCR reads, TCRdb lists one record per CDR3 protein. The repertoire consists of roughly 510,000 distinct CDR3 sequences, with approximately 16% occurring once and the leading ten covering around 11%. These data also formed part of another study, on T cells in Graves' hyperthyroidism and ophthalmopathy.

Sequenced here: peripheral blood mononuclear cells (PBMCs), sampled at new diagnosis, from a patient treated with antithyroid drugs. All receptors derive from a man aged 18 to 29 with Graves disease. The CDR3 runs from the conserved cysteine through the conserved F or W. A D gene is named only where the DNA matches it firmly. A clone size is listed for some rows: how often the clone was seen (once, few, many), or a class if it is expanded.

many,TRBJ2-7,TRBV13,TRBD2,TGTGCCAGCAGCTTAGGAAGACTAGCGGGAGAATCATACGAGCAGTACTTC,CASSLGRLAGESYEQYF
-,TRBJ2-7,TRBV7-9,TRBD2,TGTGCCAGCAGCTCACTGGGACTAGCGGGACTCGAGCAGTACTTC,CASSSLGLAGLEQYF
many,TRBJ2-3,TRBV2,TRBD2,TGTGCCAGCACCGCGGGCGGGGGACTAGCGGGAGTCTTGCATACGCAGTATTTT,CASTAGGGLAGVLHTQYF
-,TRBJ1-2,TRBV5-4,TRBD1,TGTGCCAGCAGCTCAGGGGGGTTGACTAACTATGGCTACACCTTC,CASSSGGLTNYGYTF
many,TRBJ1-1,TRBV9,TRBD1,TGTGCCAGCAGCGTTACAGGGGGCGCGAGCACTGAAGCTTTCTTT,CASSVTGGASTEAFF
few,TRBJ2-1,TRBV10-3,TRBD2,TGTGCCATCAGTTCCTCGTGGCCCGGGACTAGCGGGACCTACAATGAGCAGTTCTTC,CAISSSWPGTSGTYNEQFF
-,TRBJ1-2,TRBV12-3/TRBV12-4,-,TGTGCCAGCAGGGGTCGGGGGGCGCGGGACTATGGCTACACCTTC,CASRGRGARDYGYTF
many,TRBJ2-7,TRBV7-9,-,TGTGCCAGCAGTCAGGTCGGGGCTTCCTACGAGCAGTACTTC,CASSQVGASYEQYF
-,TRBJ2-5,TRBV11-2,TRBD2,TGCGCCAGCAGCCATGGCGGGAGCGAGACCCAGTACTTC,CASSHGGSETQYF
once,TRBJ2-2,TRBV12-3/TRBV12-4,TRBD2,TGTGCCAGCGGTTTGGAAGGTAGCGGGAGTCGAAGGACCGGGGAGCTGTTTTTT,CASGLEGSGSRRTGELFF
-,TRBJ2-1,TRBV20-1,-,TGCAGTGCTAGGGAACCGGGACCCCCTAGCTACAATGAGCAGTTCTTC,CSAREPGPPSYNEQFF
few,TRBJ1-2,TRBV19,TRBD1,TGTGCCAGTAGTATAGACGGGGACAGGGCGAACTATGGCTACACCTTC,CASSIDGDRANYGYTF
many,TRBJ2-2,TRBV6-2/TRBV6-3,TRBD2,TGTGCCAGCAGTTACTCACCGACTAGCGGGAGCCGGGGTGACACCGGGGAGCTGTTTTTT,CASSYSPTSGSRGDTGELFF
-,TRBJ2-5,TRBV18,TRBD2,TGTGCCAGCTCACCACCAACAGCGGGAGAGGATGGCCAAGAGACCCAGTACTTC,CASSPPTAGEDGQETQYF
few,TRBJ2-1,TRBV5-1,TRBD2,TGCGCCAGCAGCTTGGCCCGGGGACTAGCGGGAGAATTGAATGAGCAGTTCTTC,CASSLARGLAGELNEQFF
many,TRBJ2-3,TRBV27,-,TGTGCCAGCAGTTTCCGGGGAATCGGAGATACGCAGTATTTT,CASSFRGIGDTQYF
-,TRBJ2-2,TRBV5-1,-,TGCGCCAGCAGCTTCTTCAAGAAAGACACCGGGGAGCTGTTTTTT,CASSFFKKDTGELFF
many,TRBJ2-2,TRBV28,TRBD2,TGTGCCAGCAGTTTAGGGACTAGCGTGGTCACCGGGGAGCTGTTTTTT,CASSLGTSVVTGELFF
many,TRBJ1-5,TRBV7-9,-,TGTGCCAGCAGCTTAGTAGATCAGCCCCAGCATTTT,CASSLVDQPQHF
few,TRBJ2-5,TRBV5-1,-,TGCGCCAGCAGCTTTACGGCACCACAAGAGACCCAGTACTTC,CASSFTAPQETQYF
many,TRBJ1-5,TRBV2,TRBD1,TGTGCCAGCAGTGATAGAACAGGGGTACAGCCCCAGCATTTT,CASSDRTGVQPQHF
few,TRBJ1-2,TRBV6-2/TRBV6-3,-,TGTGCCAGCAGTGAGCAGGGCGACCCTACGGGCGGCTACACCTTC,CASSEQGDPTGGYTF
many,TRBJ2-7,TRBV28,-,TGTGCCAGCGAGGCAACAGGGCCACCCTACGAGCAGTACTTC,CASEATGPPYEQYF
many,TRBJ2-1,TRBV7-3,TRBD2,TGTGCCAGCAGCTTAAATAGGGGACTAGCGGTTTACAATGAGCAGTTCTTC,CASSLNRGLAVYNEQFF
many,TRBJ1-1,TRBV28,-,TGTGCCAGCAGTTTCGGGTCGGGTACAGAGAACACTGAAGCTTTCTTT,CASSFGSGTENTEAFF
-,TRBJ2-5,TRBV7-8,TRBD2,TGTGCCAGCAGCCAGAGCGGGAGGGCCCGTGAGACCCAGTACTTC,CASSQSGRARETQYF